This T cell receptor (beta chain) came from a study of T cells in Graves' hyperthyroidism and ophthalmopathy. Findings and limits, study-wide: Blood also showed most of the thyroid clonotypes that were expanded above 0.001.

Hyperthyroidism had been newly diagnosed in patients aged 18 to 65, and its duration was under 2 months. This clonotype was counted many times. Its specificity is unknown. Amplified regions were TCR beta CDR3 sequences from RNA transcripts. HTBI primers were employed in a first-round RT-PCR of the TCR CDR3. TCRdb analysed the multiplex PCR reads with MiXCR anew, one entry per CDR3 protein. This sample yields about 690,000 distinct CDR3 sequences, of which approximately 15% are seen a single time; around a sixth belongs to the top ten. V was pared by 4 bases and J by 4 bases, with 7 bases of the junction left unmatched. CDR3 size: 16 residues. Germline CDR1 LNHNV, CDR2 YYDKDF (reference sequence).

This TCR derives from a man aged 45-60 years with Graves' hyperthyroidism. Sequencing was done on a sample of blood. The chain combines TRBV15 with TRBJ2-1; 10 bases map to TRBD2. The CDR3: CATSNPWGLAYNEQFF. CDR3 bases: TGTGCCACCAGCAACCCCTGGGGACTAGCGTACAATGAGCAGTTCTTC.